This entry describes one T cell receptor beta chain. This entry belongs to a study of blood T cell repertoires in COVID-19. The table came from immunoSEQ multiplex PCR; TCRdb's copy has only in-frame clones and leaves some out. Here the sample spans about 130,000 clones, 70% to 90% being singletons. Germline values: CDR1 ENHRY, CDR2 SYGVKD. This CDR3 is built from 14 residues. V lost 8 bases, J lost 1 base, and 3 bases stayed unmatched. Sequences were obtained from PBMCs or T cells enriched from blood (not recorded which). This receptor was taken from a woman aged 50 to 60 who had recovered from COVID-19. The rearrangement links TRBV10-3 to TRBJ1-1, with TRBD1 matching over 11 bases. The CDR3 protein is CAIAGTGGNTEAFF. CDR3 DNA sequence: TGTGCCATCGCCGGGACAGGGGGGAACACTGAAGCTTTCTTT.